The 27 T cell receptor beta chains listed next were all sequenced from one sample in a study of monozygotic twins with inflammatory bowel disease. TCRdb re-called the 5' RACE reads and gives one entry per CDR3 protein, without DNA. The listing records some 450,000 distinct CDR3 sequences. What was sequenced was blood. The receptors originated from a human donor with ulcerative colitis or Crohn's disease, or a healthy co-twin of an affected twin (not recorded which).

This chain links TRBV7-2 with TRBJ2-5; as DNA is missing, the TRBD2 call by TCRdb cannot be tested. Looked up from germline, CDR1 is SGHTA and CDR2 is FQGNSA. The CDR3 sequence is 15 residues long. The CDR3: CASRVGGPIQETQYF.

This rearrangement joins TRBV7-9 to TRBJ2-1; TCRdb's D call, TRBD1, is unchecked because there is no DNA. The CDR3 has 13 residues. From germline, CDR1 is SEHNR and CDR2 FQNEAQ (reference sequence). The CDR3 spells CASSSRRPGEQFF.

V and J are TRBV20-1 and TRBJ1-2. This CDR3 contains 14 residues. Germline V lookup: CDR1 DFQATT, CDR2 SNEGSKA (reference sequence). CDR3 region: CSARGASLNYGYTF.

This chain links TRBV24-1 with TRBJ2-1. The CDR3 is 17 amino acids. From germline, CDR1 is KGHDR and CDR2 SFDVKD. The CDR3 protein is CATSDSQQERWKEKQFF.

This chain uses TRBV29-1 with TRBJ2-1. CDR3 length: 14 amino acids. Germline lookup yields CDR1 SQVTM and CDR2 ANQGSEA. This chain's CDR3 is CSVEDWKEGDEQFF.

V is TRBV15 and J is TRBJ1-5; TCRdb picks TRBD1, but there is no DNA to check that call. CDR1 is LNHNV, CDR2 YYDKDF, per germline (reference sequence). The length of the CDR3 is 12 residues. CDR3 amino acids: CATSAGEQPQHF.

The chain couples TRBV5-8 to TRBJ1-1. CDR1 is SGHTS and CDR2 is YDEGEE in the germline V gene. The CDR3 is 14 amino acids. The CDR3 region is CASSLARGMTEAFF.

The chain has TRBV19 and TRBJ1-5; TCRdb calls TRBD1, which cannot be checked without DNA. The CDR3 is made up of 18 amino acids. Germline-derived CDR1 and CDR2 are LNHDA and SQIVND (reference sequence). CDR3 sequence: CASVSGTGTIYSNQPQHF.

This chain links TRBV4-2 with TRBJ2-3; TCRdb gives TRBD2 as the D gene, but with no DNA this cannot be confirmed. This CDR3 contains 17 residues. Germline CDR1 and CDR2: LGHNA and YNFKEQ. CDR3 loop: CASSQRTSGDSTDTQYF.

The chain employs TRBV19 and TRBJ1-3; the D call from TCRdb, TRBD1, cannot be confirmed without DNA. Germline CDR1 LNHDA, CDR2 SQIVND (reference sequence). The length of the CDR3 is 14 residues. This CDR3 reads CASRLTGAGNTIYF.

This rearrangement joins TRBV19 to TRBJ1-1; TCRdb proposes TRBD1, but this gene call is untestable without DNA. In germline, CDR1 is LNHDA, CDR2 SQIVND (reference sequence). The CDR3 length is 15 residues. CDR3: CASSLTPGQYTEAFF.

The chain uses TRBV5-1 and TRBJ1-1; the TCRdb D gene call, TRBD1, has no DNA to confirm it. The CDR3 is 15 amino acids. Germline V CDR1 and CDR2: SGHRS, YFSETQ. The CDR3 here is CASSLVPGTNTEAFF.

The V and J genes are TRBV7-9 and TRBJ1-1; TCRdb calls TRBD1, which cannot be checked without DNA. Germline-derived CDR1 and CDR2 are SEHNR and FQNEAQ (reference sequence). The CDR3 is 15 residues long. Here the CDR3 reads CAGEQGARSGTEAFF.

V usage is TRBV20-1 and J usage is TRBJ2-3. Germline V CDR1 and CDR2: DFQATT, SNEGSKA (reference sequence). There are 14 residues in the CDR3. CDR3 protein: CSARVDPSTDTQYF.

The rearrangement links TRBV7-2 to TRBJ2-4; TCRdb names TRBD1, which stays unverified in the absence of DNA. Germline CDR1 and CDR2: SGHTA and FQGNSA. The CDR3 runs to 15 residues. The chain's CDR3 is CASSFGGGFNNIQYF.

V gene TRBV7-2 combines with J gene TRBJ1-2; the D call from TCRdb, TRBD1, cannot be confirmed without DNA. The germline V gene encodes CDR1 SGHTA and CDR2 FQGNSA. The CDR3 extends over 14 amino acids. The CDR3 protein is CASSTRDRGYGYTF.

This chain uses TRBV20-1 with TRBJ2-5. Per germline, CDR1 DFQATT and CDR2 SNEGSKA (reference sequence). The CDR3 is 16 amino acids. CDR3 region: CSAFLTGFIGQETQYF.

CDR3 residues: CSVNHPLRAHSNQPQHF. The V call is TRBV20-1, the J call TRBJ1-5; TCRdb designates TRBD1, a call that cannot be tested without DNA. Per germline, CDR1 DFQATT and CDR2 SNEGSKA (reference sequence). This CDR3 is 17 amino acids long.

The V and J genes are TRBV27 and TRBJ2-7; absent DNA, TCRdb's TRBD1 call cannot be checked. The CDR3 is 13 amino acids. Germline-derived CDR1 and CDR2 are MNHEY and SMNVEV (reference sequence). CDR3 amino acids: CASGRDRAYEQYF.

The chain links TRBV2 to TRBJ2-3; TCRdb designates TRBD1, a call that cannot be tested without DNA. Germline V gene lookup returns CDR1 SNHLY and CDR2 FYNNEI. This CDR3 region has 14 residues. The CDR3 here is CASRAGSHTDTQYF.

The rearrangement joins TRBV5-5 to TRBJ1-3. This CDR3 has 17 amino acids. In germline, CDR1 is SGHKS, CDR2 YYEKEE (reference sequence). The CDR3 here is CASSLTVQSSSGNTIYF.

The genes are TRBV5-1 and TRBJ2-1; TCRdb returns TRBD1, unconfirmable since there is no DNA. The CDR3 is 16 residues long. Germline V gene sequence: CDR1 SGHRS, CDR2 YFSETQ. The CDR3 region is CASSLAPGTGNNEQFF.

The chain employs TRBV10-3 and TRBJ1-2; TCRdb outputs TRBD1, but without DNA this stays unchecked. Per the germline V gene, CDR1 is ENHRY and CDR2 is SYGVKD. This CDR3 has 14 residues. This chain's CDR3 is CAISEFEAGGLSRF.

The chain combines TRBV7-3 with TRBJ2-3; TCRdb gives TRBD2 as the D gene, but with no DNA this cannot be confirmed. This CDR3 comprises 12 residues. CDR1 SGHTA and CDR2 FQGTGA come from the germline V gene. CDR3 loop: CASSLLGLTQYF.

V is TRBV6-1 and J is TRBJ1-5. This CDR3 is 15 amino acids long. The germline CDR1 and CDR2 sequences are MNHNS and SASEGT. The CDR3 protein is CASSEESGSYQPQHF.

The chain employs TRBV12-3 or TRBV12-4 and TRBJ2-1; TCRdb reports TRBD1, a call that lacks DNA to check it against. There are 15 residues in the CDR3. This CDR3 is CASSFFVRAGNEQFF.

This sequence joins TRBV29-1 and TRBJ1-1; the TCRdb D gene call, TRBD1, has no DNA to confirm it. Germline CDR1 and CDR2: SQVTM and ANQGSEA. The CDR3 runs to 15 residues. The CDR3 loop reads CSVEDQPGPGGEAFF.